Sequencing of this T cell receptor (beta chain) was carried out in a study of shared clonotypes between healthy human individuals. Each subset's genomic DNA was split evenly across several immunoSEQ plates. The method was immunoSEQ multiplex PCR; TCRdb's version includes in-frame clones alone and lacks a portion of them. The sample has millions of clones, around 96% seen once; the top ten hold about 1.1%. CDR3 length: 13 amino acids. The germline V gene has CDR1 SSHAT and CDR2 FNYEAQ (reference sequence). Naive CD8 cells comprised CD45RO-negative, CCR7-positively selected cells, excluding terminally differentiated effector memory CD45RA+ cells. As for this clone: A read error may produce the germline difference seen at one junction end.

This rearrangement joins TRBV7-7 to TRBJ2-7, with D possibly being TRBD2 (5 bases). The sequence derives from a man younger than 30 in good health. Sequencing was carried out using naive CD8+ T cells sorted from blood. CDR3: CASSFGVNYEQYF. CDR3 sequence (DNA): TGTGCTAGCAGCTTCGGGGTCAACTACGAGCAGTACTTC.